Listed here are 20 T cell receptor beta chains from one sample, sequenced in a study of T cell repertoires and HLA-DP antigens. What these receptors recognize is not known. Sequenced by immunoSEQ multiplex PCR; TCRdb stores in-frame clones only, minus some. In the table there are over 60,000 clones, 80% of which are singletons. Sequences were obtained from CD4+ T cells from PBMCs. These TCRs come from a man in his sixties in good health and CMV-seronegative.

This chain connects TRBV4-3 to TRBJ1-4; a weak D match, TRBD1 (5 bases). Germline loops: CDR1 LGHNA, CDR2 YSLEER. The CDR3 sequence is 17 residues long. V lost 1 base to trimming and J lost 2 bases, with 14 bases between them. The CDR3 DNA sequence: TGCGCCAGCAGCCAAGCCCTCGGGGGAGGGACTAATGAAAAACTGTTTTTT. Protein product: CASSQALGGGTNEKLFF.

As to this clone: The junction shows a germline mismatch at one end, possibly a read error. J is TRBJ2-7 and V is TRBV7-9; TRBD1 aligns across 8 bases. From germline, CDR1 is SEHNR and CDR2 FQNEAQ (reference sequence). This CDR3 contains 15 residues. The CDR3 nucleotides read TGTGCCAGCAGCTCACGTGGGACAGGCACGGAGGGGGTTGACTTC. This codes for CASSSRGTGTEGVDF.

This chain connects TRBV4-1 to TRBJ2-3, with D maybe TRBD2 (5 bases). With 5 bases removed from V and 4 bases from J, the gap between germline ends came to 10 bases. The CDR3 covers 13 residues. Germline-derived CDR1 and CDR2 are MGHRA and YSYEKL. The CDR3 here is CASSKLEADTQYF. The CDR3 region has the DNA TGCGCCAGCAGCAAACTAGAGGCAGATACGCAGTATTTT.

This chain joins TRBV5-6 and TRBJ2-3, with 7 bases that match TRBD2. V shed 4 bases, J shed 2 bases, and the junction held 4 bases outside the gene matches. The germline V gene has CDR1 SGHDT and CDR2 YYEEEE. CDR3 length: 14 residues. The CDR3 here is CASSKRGHTDTQYF. CDR3 DNA sequence: TGTGCCAGCAGCAAGCGGGGCCACACAGATACGCAGTATTTT.

The chain links TRBV7-2 to TRBJ2-5; 8 bases align to TRBD2. This CDR3 has 13 amino acids. CDR1 and CDR2 (germline): SGHTA, FQGNSA. J was trimmed by 6 bases and V by 8 bases; bases with no gene match: 8. CDR3 DNA sequence: TGTGCCAGCGATAGCGGGGTCGGAAAGACCCAGTACTTC. This codes for CASDSGVGKTQYF.

The chain recombines TRBV18 with TRBJ1-5; 8 bases line up with TRBD1. V shed 6 bases and J 4 bases; nucleotides not matched to a gene: 8. Germline V gene sequence: CDR1 KGHSH, CDR2 LQKENI. The CDR3 contains 15 residues. The DNA for the CDR3 is TGTGCCAGCTCTACAGGGGGGCAGGCTAATCAGCCCCAGCATTTT. The encoded protein is CASSTGGQANQPQHF.

The chain links TRBV7-6 to TRBJ2-5; TRBD2 agrees at 7 bases. The CDR3 loop spans 15 amino acids. Germline-derived CDR1 and CDR2 are SGHVS and FNYEAQ. J lost 5 bases, V lost 2 bases, and 8 bases had no gene match. CDR3 loop: CASSLLAGEGETQYF. The CDR3, as DNA: TGTGCCAGCAGCTTATTGGCGGGAGAAGGGGAGACCCAGTACTTC.

V usage is TRBV28 and J usage is TRBJ2-7, with 13 bases aligning to TRBD2. The CDR3 totals 15 residues. With V trimmed by 6 bases and J by 3 bases, 5 bases remained unmatched. Germline assignment: CDR1 MDHEN and CDR2 SYDVKM. CDR3 bases: TGTGCCAGCAGGCCGACTAGCGGGGGGTACTACGAGCAGTACTTC. It codes for CASRPTSGGYYEQYF.

The V call is TRBV6-6, the J call TRBJ2-5; TRBD1 agrees at 7 bases. The V gene end was trimmed by 8 bases and the J gene end by 1 base; junction bases not matched to a gene: 10. The germline CDR1 and CDR2 sequences are MNHNY and SVGAGI (reference sequence). The CDR3 spans 15 residues. The CDR3 spells CASSSPTGSQETQYF. DNA for the CDR3: TGTGCCAGCTCTTCCCCGACAGGGTCCCAAGAGACCCAGTACTTC.

The V and J genes are TRBV10-2 and TRBJ1-1; D not certain. The CDR3 length is 14 residues. V dropped 8 bases and J dropped 4 bases, with 17 bases sitting between them. From germline, CDR1 is WSHSY and CDR2 SAAADI. The DNA for the CDR3 is TGCGCCAGCCGCCCGACCCGGGAAGGCACTGAAGCTTTCTTT. It encodes CASRPTREGTEAFF.

The chain recombines TRBV19 with TRBJ1-5, with D possibly being TRBD1 (5 bases). CDR3 length: 15 residues. Looked up from germline, CDR1 is LNHDA and CDR2 is SQIVND (reference sequence). Trimming shortened V by 3 bases and J by 4 bases, and 13 bases separated the two germline ends. In nucleotides, the CDR3 is TGTGCCAGTAGTATTAAGTGGGGCAGTAATCAGCCCCAGCATTTT. Translated, it gives CASSIKWGSNQPQHF.

The chain has TRBV7-3 and TRBJ2-2, with TRBD2 matching 9 bases. The germline CDR1 and CDR2 sequences are SGHTA and FQGTGA. Trimming at V came to 0 bases and at J to 6 bases, leaving 2 bases not matched to a gene. The CDR3 spans 15 residues. CDR3 region: CASSLTSGRSGELFF. DNA of the CDR3: TGTGCCAGCAGCTTAACTAGCGGGAGATCCGGGGAGCTGTTTTTT. Variable domain in full (rest from reference TRBV7-3 and TRBJ2-2): GAGVSQTPSNKVTEKGKYVELRCDPISGHTALYWYRQSLGQGPEFLIYFQGTGAADDSGLPNDRFFAVRPEGSVSTLKIQRTERGDSAVYLCASSLTSGRSGELFFGEGSRLTVL.

V and J are TRBV27 and TRBJ2-2; 10 positions match TRBD1. CDR3 length equals 16 residues. Germline V gene sequence: CDR1 MNHEY, CDR2 SMNVEV (reference sequence). Trimming cost V 7 bases and J 6 bases; bases outside gene matches: 11. The CDR3 protein is CASIPSTGGSAGELFF. The CDR3 region has the DNA TGTGCCAGCATACCCTCGACAGGGGGCAGCGCCGGGGAGCTGTTTTTT.

The rearrangement joins TRBV5-1 to TRBJ1-6; TRBD1 might be the D (6 bases). The length of the CDR3 is 15 residues. The germline CDR1 and CDR2 sequences are SGHRS and YFSETQ. V was pared by 4 bases and J by 6 bases, with 14 bases between. The CDR3 here is CASSPDGQPNSPLHF. The CDR3 nucleotides read TGCGCCAGCAGCCCGGACGGACAGCCTAATTCACCCCTCCACTTT.

CDR3 nucleotide sequence: TGTGCCAGCAGCTTGACGGGACTAGCGGCGAACACCGGGGAGCTGTTTTTT. Translating gives CASSLTGLAANTGELFF. V and J are TRBV11-3 and TRBJ2-2; the match to TRBD2 covers 11 bases. Looked up from germline, CDR1 is SGHNT and CDR2 is YENEEA. The CDR3 covers 17 residues. With 3 bases clipped from V and 0 bases from J, the junction kept 3 bases outside the gene matches.

The rearrangement links TRBV28 to TRBJ2-5; 8 bases map to TRBD2. Germline V gene data show CDR1 as MDHEN and CDR2 as SYDVKM. The CDR3 covers 15 residues. The V segment lost 2 bases and the J segment 2 bases; nucleotides outside the gene matches: 4. For the CDR3, the DNA is TGTGCCAGCAGTTTAGGTACGGGGGGGCAAGAGACCCAGTACTTC. This encodes CASSLGTGGQETQYF.

The gene calls are TRBV5-4 and TRBJ2-7, with D uncertain. CDR3 length equals 14 residues. Germline V CDR1 and CDR2: SGHNT, YYREEE (reference sequence). Trimming removed 0 bases at V and 2 bases at J, with 9 bases between. CDR3 sequence: CASSLELSPYEQYV. The CDR3 bases are TGTGCCAGCAGCTTGGAGCTTAGCCCCTACGAGCAGTACGTC.

V usage is TRBV5-1 and J usage is TRBJ1-2; D not certain. The germline V gene encodes CDR1 SGHRS and CDR2 YFSETQ. Trimming left V 5 bases short and J 4 bases short, with 9 bases between. CDR3 length equals 12 residues. CDR3 amino acids: CASSDQSYGYTF. The CDR3 region has the DNA TGCGCCAGCAGTGATCAGTCCTATGGCTACACCTTC.

This clone showed up just a few times. This chain uses TRBV10-2 with TRBJ2-5; D is perhaps TRBD2 (7 bases). Trimming pared 4 bases from V and 5 bases from J, leaving 14 bases between. The CDR3 consists of 14 residues. Germline CDR1 is WSHSY and CDR2 is SAAADI. This CDR3 is CASSVGGALETQYF. The CDR3 bases are TGCGCCAGCAGTGTGGGGGGGGCTTTGGAGACCCAGTACTTC.

This clone was recorded a few times. This chain joins TRBV5-1 and TRBJ2-5; TRBD2 matches at 11 bases. This CDR3 region has 15 residues. With V trimmed by 4 bases and J by 2 bases, 4 bases remained unmatched. Per germline, CDR1 SGHRS and CDR2 YFSETQ. Here the CDR3 reads CASSQLAGEQETQYF. CDR3 DNA: TGCGCCAGCAGCCAACTAGCGGGGGAACAAGAGACCCAGTACTTC.